Reported below is one T cell receptor (beta chain). Its antigen is as yet unknown. This sample is drawn from a study of cytomegalovirus exposure and HLA in healthy donors. Study outcomes and limitations: From TCR beta sequences, most subjects' HLA-A and HLA-B alleles were reportedly predicted accurately. The productive fraction for most TCR beta V segments was about 87% or about 30% in an earlier analysis. By a later analysis, the bulk of CMV-associated TCR beta chains appeared HLA-restricted.

PCR primers comprised 60 Vbeta and 13 Jbeta primers. The table came from immunoSEQ multiplex PCR; TCRdb's copy has only in-frame clones and leaves some out. There are 140,000 to 150,000 clones in the sample; approximately 82% occur only once, and around a tenth lies in the top ten. The germline V and J ends were trimmed by 3 bases and 3 bases, with 12 bases remaining between them. Looked up from germline, CDR1 is KGHSH and CDR2 is LQKENI. The CDR3 is 14 amino acids. The sequenced sample consisted of PBMCs. The chain recombines TRBV18 with TRBJ2-7; D possibly corresponds to TRBD2 (7 bases). This sequence originates from a woman aged 60-75 years in good health and CMV-seropositive. This CDR3 reads CASSPRGQGYEQYF. DNA of the CDR3: TGTGCCAGCTCACCGCGGGGGCAGGGCTACGAGCAGTACTTC.